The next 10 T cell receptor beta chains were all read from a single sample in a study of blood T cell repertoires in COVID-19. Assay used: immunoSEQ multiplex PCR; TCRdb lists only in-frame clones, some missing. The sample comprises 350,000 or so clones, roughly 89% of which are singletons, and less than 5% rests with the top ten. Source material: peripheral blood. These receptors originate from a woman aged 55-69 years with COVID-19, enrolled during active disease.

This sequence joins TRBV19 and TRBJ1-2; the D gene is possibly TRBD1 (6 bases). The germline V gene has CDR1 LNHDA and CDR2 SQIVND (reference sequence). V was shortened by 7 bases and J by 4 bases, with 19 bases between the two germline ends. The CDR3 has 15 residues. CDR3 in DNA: TGTGCCAGTAACCTTGCTTCACAGGGAACCTATGGCTACACCTTC. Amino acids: CASNLASQGTYGYTF.

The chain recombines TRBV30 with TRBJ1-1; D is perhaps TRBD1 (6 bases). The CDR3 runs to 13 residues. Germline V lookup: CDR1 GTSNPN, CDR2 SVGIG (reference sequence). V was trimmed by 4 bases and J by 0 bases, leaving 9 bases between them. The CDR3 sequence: CAWIDRLNTEAFF. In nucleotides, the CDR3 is TGTGCCTGGATAGACAGGTTGAACACTGAAGCTTTCTTT.

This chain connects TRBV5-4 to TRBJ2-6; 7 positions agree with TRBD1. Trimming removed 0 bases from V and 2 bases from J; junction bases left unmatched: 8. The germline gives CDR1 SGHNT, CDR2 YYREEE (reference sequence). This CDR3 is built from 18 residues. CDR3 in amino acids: CASSLAPDRDPGANVLTF. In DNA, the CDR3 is TGTGCCAGCAGCTTGGCCCCCGACAGGGACCCTGGGGCCAACGTCCTGACTTTC. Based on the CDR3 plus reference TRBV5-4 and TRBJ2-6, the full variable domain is ETGVTQSPTHLIKTRGQQVTLRCSSQSGHNTVSWYQQALGQGPQFIFQYYREEENGRGNFPPRFSGLQFPNYSSELNVNALELDDSALYLCASSLAPDRDPGANVLTFGAGSRLTVL.

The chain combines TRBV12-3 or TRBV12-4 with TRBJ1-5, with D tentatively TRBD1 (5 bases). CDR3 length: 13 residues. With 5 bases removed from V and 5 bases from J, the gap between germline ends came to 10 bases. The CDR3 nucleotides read TGTGCCAGCAGTCGCAGGGAAGATCAGCCCCAGCATTTT. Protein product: CASSRREDQPQHF.

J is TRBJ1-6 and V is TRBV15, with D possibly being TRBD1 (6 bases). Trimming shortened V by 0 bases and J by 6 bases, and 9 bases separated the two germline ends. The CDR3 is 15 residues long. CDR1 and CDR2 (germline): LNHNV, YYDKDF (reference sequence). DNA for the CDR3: TGTGCCACCAGCAGAGACGGGACAACTAATTCACCCCTCCACTTT. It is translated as CATSRDGTTNSPLHF.

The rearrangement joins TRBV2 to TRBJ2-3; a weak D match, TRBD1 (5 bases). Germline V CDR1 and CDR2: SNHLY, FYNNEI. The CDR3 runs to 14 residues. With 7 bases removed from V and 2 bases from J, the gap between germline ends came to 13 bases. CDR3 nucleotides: TGTGCCAGCAAGACAGAGCGACACACAGATACGCAGTATTTT. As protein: CASKTERHTDTQYF.

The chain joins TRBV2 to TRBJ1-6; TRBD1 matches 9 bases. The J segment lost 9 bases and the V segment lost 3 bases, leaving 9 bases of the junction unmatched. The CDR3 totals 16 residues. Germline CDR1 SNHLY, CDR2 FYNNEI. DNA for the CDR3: TGTGCCAGCAGTGACAGACTACAGGGGGCGAGTTCACCCCTCCACTTT. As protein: CASSDRLQGASSPLHF.

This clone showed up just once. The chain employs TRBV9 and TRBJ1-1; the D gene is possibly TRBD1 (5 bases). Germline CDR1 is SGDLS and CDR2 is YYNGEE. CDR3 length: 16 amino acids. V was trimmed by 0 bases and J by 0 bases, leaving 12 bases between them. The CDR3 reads CASSVEGATLNTEAFF. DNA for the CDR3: TGTGCCAGCAGCGTAGAAGGGGCTACCCTGAACACTGAAGCTTTCTTT. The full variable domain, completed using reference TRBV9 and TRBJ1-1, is DSGVTQTPKHLITATGQRVTLRCSPRSGDLSVYWYQQSLDQGLQFLIQYYNGEERAKGNILERFSAQQFPDLHSELNLSSLELGDSALYFCASSVEGATLNTEAFFGQGTRLTVV.

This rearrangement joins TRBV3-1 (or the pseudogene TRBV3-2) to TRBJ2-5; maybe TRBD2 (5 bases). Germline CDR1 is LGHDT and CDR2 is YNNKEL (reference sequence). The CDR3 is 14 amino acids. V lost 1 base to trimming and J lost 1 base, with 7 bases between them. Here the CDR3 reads CASSQGLPQETQYF. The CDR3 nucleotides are TGTGCCAGCAGCCAAGGACTACCCCAAGAGACCCAGTACTTC.

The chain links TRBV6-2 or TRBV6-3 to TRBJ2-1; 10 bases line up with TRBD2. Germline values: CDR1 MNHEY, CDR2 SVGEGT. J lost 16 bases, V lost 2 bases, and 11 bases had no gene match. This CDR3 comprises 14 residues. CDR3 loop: CASSYGHSGGRLFF. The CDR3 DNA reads TGTGCCAGCAGTTACGGGCATAGCGGGGGGCGCCTTTTCTTC.